This is a list of T cell receptor beta chains from one sample in a study of T-cell memory formation after mild COVID-19. Via MiXCR, TCRdb re-called the 5' RACE reads, giving one row per CDR3 protein. The sample includes about 470,000 distinct CDR3 sequences, 15% to 20% of them seen just once. The sample consisted of PBMCs or a T cell subset sorted from them (not recorded which). These receptors were taken from an adult woman who had mild COVID-19 (a few samples of this study predate the infection). Cell type and time point are not known. The conserved cysteine and the conserved F or W are not part of the CDR3 here. Fields, in order: CDR3 length, V gene, CDR3 protein.

14 | TRBV27 | ASSFGTGSFASGYT
13 | TRBV4-2 | ASSPTGTSFHEQY
11 | TRBV12-3/TRBV12-4 | ASSYRGMGEAF
18 | TRBV14 | ASSIDMVGGCSDRCQPQH
13 | TRBV11-3 | ASSLDLRAPGELF
12 | TRBV5-1 | ASSFSVQSSEQF
14 | TRBV10-3 | AIGQRRDGANEKLF
13 | TRBV6-5 | ASSYDRAINTEAF
14 | TRBV15 | ATSRDPGTLPHEQY
15 | TRBV24-1 | ATSDPRTSGGADTQY
13 | TRBV20-1 | SAPLTSGGGKTQY
16 | TRBV6-2/TRBV6-3 | ASSYVGGLAESRDTQY
12 | TRBV18 | ASSPGLKNTEAF
14 | TRBV5-1 | ASSLEAGDRGNGYT